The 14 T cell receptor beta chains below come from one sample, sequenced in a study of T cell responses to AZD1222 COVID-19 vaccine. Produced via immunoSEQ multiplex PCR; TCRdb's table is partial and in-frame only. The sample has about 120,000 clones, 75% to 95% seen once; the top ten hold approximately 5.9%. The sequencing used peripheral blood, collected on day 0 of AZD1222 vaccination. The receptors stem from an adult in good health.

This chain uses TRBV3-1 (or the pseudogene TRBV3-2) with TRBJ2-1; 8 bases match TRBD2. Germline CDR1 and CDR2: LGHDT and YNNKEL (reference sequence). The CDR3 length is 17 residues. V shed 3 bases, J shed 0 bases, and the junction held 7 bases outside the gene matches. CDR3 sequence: CASSHVRSGGSYNEQFF. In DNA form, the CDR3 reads TGTGCCAGCAGCCATGTTAGGAGCGGGGGCTCCTACAATGAGCAGTTCTTC.

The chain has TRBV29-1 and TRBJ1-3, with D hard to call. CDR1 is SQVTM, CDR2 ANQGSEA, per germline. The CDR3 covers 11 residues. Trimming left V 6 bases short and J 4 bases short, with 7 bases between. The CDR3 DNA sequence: TGCAGCGTAACGGGGGGAAACACCATATATTTT. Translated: CSVTGGNTIYF.

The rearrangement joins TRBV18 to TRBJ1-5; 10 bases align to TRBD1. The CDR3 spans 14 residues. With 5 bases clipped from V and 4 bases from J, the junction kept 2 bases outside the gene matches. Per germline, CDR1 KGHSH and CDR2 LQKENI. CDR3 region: CASSKDRGNQPQHF. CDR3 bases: TGTGCCAGCTCAAAGGACAGGGGGAATCAGCCCCAGCATTTT.

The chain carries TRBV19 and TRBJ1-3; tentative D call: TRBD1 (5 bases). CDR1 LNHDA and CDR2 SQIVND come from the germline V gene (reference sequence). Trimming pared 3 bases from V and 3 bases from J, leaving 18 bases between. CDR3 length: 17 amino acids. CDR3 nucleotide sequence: TGTGCCAGTAGTATGGGCGTCATTGGCAGGGATGGAAACACCATATATTTT. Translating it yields CASSMGVIGRDGNTIYF.

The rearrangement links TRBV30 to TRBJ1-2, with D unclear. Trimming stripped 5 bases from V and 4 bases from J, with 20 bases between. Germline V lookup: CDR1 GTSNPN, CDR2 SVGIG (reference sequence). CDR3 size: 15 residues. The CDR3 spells CAWVRLPANFYGYTF. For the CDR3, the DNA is TGTGCCTGGGTCAGACTGCCAGCTAATTTCTATGGCTACACCTTC.

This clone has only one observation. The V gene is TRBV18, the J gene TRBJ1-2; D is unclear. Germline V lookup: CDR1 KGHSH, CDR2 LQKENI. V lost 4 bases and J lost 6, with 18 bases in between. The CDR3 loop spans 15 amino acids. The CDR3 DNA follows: TGTGCCAGCTCACAGACCGGGCCGCCTAGGGATGGCTACACCTTC. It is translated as CASSQTGPPRDGYTF.

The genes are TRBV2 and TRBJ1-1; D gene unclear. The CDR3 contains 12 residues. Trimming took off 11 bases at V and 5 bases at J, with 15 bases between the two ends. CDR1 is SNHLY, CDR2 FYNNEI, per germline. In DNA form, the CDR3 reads TGTGCCGGTTCTGGTTTTGGTACTGAAGCTTTCTTT. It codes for CAGSGFGTEAFF.

CDR3 in amino acids: CASSQDGTSPYNEQFF. The CDR3 nucleotides are TGTGCCAGCAGCCAAGATGGGACTAGCCCCTACAATGAGCAGTTCTTC. This chain connects TRBV4-2 to TRBJ2-1; 9 bases are a match to TRBD2. The V gene's germline CDR1 is LGHNA and CDR2 YNFKEQ. This CDR3 spans 16 amino acids. Germline trimming cut 0 bases from V and 2 bases from J; bases unmatched to any gene: 2.

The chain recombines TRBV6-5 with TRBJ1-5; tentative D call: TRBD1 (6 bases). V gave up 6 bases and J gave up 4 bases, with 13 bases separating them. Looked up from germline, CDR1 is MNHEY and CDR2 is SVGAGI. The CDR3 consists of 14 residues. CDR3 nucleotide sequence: TGTGCCAGCAGCCCCACAGGGAATAATCAGCCCCAGCATTTT. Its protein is CASSPTGNNQPQHF.

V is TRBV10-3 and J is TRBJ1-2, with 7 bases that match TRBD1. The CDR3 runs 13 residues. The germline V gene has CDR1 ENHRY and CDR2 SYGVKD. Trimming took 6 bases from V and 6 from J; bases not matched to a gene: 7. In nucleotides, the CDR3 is TGTGCCATCAGAGGACAGGTGGAGGATGGCTACACCTTC. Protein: CAIRGQVEDGYTF.

CDR3 DNA: TGTGCCAGCTCACCACCGGGACTAGTCAATGAGCAGTTCTTC. It is translated as CASSPPGLVNEQFF. V usage is TRBV18 and J usage is TRBJ2-1; 8 bases align to TRBD2. The CDR3 loop spans 14 amino acids. The germline gives CDR1 KGHSH, CDR2 LQKENI. V was clipped by 0 bases and J by 6 bases; unmatched bases: 1.

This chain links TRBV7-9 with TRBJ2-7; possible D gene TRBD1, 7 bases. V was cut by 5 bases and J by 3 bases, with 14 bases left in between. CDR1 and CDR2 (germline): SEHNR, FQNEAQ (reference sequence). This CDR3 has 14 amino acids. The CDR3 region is CASSVRGTDYEQYF. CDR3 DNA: TGTGCCAGCAGCGTTCGGGGGACAGACTACGAGCAGTACTTC.

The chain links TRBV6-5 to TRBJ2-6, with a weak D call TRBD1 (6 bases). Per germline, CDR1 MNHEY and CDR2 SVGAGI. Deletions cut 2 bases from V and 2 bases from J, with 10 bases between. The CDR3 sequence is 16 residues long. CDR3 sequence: CASSYPNRAGANVLTF. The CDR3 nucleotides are TGTGCCAGCAGTTACCCCAACAGGGCTGGGGCCAACGTCCTGACTTTC.

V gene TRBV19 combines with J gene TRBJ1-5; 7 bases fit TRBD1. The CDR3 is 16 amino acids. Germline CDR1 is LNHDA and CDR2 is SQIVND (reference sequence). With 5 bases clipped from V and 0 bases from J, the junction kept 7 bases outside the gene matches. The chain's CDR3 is CASSVPGGASNQPQHF. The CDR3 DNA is TGTGCCAGTAGTGTTCCAGGGGGGGCTAGCAATCAGCCCCAGCATTTT.